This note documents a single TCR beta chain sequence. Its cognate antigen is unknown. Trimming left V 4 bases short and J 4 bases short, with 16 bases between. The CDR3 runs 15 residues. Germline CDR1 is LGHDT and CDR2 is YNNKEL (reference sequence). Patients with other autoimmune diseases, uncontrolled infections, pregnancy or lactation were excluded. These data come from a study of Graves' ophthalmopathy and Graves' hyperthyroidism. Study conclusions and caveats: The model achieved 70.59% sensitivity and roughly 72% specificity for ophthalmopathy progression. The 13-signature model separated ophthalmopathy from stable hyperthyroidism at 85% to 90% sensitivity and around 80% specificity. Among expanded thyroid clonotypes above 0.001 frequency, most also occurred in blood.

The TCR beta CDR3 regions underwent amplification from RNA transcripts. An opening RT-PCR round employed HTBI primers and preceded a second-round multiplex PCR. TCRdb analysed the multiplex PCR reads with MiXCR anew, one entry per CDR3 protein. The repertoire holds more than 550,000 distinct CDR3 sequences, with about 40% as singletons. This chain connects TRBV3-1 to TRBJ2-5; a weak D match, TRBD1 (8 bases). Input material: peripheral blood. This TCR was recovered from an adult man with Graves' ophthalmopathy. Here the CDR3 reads CASSRGTGGGETQYF. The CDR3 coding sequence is TGTGCCAGCAGCCGAGGCACAGGGGGGGGAGAGACCCAGTACTTC.